This T cell receptor beta chain derives from a study of CD4 T cells in relation to SARS-CoV-2 and coronaviruses. Study summary: Convalescent patients were eight or nine males and a handful of females; two were Hispanic. Findings and limits, study-wide: Each donor contributed either pre-pandemic or post-infection samples, not both.

As to this clone: The antigen remains undetermined.

Uncultured naive and memory CD4+ T cells supplied DNA for deep TCR-beta sequencing. Here immunoSEQ multiplex PCR was the method, and the copy in TCRdb shows in-frame clones only, minus some. The top ten hold roughly 9% of the sample, which has tens of thousands of clones, 88% seen once. The clonotype comes from an adult with COVID-19. Input material: memory CD4+ T cells from PBMCs.

The CDR3 protein is CASSQGINTGELFF. In DNA form, the CDR3 reads TGTGCCAGCTCACAGGGGATTAACACCGGGGAGCTGTTTTTT. The chain is built from TRBV18 and TRBJ2-2, with D possibly matching TRBD1 (5 bases). V was pared by 4 bases and J by 2 bases, with 8 bases between. CDR1 KGHSH and CDR2 LQKENI come from the germline V gene. CDR3 length: 14 amino acids.